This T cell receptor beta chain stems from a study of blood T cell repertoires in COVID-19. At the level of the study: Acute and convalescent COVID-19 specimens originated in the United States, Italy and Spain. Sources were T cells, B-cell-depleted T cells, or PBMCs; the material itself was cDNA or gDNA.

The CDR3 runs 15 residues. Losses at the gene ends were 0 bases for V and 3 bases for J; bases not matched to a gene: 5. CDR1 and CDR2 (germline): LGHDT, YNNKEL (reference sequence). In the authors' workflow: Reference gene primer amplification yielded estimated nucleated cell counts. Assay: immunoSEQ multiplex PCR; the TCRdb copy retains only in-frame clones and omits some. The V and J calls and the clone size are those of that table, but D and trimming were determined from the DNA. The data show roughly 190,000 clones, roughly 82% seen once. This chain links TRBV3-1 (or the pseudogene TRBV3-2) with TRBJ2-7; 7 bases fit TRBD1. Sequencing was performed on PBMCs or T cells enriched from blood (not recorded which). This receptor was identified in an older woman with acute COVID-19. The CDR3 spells CASSQDLGTVYEQYF. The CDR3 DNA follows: TGTGCCAGCAGCCAAGATCTAGGGACAGTCTACGAGCAGTACTTC.